This T cell receptor (beta chain) was found in a study of breast tumors, draining lymph nodes, adjacent tissues. Study-wide findings and caveats: The lymph node origin of tumor T cells was framed as consistent with a hypothesis, not demonstrated. Data fit most tumor T cells coming from lymph node, expanding in tumor. Tumor and nontumor repertoires were significantly more similar in luminal-like than in basal-like breast cancer. Tumor repertoires ranked between lymph nodes and nontumor tissue in diversity, with V and J gene preferences.

Samples came from axillary lymph nodes draining the breast cancer. This clonotype came up once. Its antigen remains unknown. J lost 4 bases, V lost 5 bases, and 7 bases had no gene match. The CDR3 has 14 residues. The germline CDR1 and CDR2 sequences are MDHEN and SYDVKM. TCRdb passed the multiplex PCR reads through MiXCR, listing each CDR3 protein once. This sample has some 83,000 distinct CDR3 sequences, with approximately 19% found just once. The V and J genes are TRBV28 and TRBJ2-7; 8 bases are a match to TRBD1. The sequence was obtained from a female donor with breast cancer. Some clones in this sample may be carry-over from other donors' samples. What was sequenced was axillary lymph node tissue. For the CDR3, the DNA is TGTGCCAGCAGTCCGGGACAGGCGGCATACGAGCAGTACTTC. Amino acid sequence: CASSPGQAAYEQYF.